In its sample, the clone carrying this TCR beta chain was seen many times. TCRdb reanalysed the 5' RACE reads using MiXCR and keeps one entry per CDR3 protein. The table has some 63,000 distinct CDR3 sequences, 7.4% seen once. The V gene's germline CDR1 is MNHEY and CDR2 SMNVEV (reference sequence). This CDR3 has 18 residues. With V trimmed by 0 bases and J by 5 bases, 11 bases remained unmatched. This sample is part of a study of T cells after yellow fever vaccination. The receptor comes from a man aged 30 to 45 who received the YFV17D yellow fever vaccine. The input for sequencing was CD8+ T cells sorted from PBMCs, taken 15 days after the yellow fever booster vaccination. V and J are TRBV27 and TRBJ2-7, with 12 bases fitting TRBD2. The CDR3 reads CASSLSSRWTSGADEQYF. The CDR3 nucleotides are TGTGCCAGCAGTTTATCCTCCCGGTGGACTAGCGGGGCGGACGAGCAGTACTTC.